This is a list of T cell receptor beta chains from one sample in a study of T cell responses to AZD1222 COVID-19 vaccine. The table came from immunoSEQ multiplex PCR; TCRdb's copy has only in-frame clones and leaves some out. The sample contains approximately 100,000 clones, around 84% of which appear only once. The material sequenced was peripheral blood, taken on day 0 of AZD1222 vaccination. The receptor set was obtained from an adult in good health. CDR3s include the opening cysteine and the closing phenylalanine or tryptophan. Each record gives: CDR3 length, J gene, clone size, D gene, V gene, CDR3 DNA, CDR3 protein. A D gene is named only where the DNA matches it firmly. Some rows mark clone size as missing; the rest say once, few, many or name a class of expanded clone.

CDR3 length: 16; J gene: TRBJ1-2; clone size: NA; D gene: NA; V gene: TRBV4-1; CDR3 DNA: TGCGCCAGCAGCCAAGAGAGGGGACCGGGAACTCATGGCTACACCTTC; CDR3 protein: CASSQERGPGTHGYTF
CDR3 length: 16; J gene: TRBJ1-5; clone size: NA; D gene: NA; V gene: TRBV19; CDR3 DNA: TGTGCCAGTAGAAAATTGTGGGACGGAAGCAATCAGCCCCAGCATTTT; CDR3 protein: CASRKLWDGSNQPQHF
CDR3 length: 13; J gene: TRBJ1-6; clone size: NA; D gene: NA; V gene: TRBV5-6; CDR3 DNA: TGTGCCAGCAGCCCGCAGAACGATTCACCCCTCCACTTT; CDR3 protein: CASSPQNDSPLHF
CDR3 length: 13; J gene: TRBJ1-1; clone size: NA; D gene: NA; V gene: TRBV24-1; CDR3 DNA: TGTGCCACCCGGAGGACGGAGAACACTGAAGCTTTCTTT; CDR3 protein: CATRRTENTEAFF
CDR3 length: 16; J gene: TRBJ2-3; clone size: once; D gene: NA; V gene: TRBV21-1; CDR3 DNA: TGTGCCAGCAGCAAAGGGCTGAGAACTAGCACAGATACGCAGTATTTT; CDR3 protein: CASSKGLRTSTDTQYF
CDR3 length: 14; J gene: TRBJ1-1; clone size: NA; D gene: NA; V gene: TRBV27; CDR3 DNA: TGTGCCAGCAGGGGCGGGGCCTCAGGGGCTGAAGCTTTCTTT; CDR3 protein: CASRGGASGAEAFF
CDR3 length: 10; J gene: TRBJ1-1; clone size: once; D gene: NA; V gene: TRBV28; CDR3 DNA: TGTGCCAGCAGGACTTTCAAAGCTTTCTTT; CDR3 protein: CASRTFKAFF
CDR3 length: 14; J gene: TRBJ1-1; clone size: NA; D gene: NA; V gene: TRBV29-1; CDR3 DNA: TGCAGCGTGGTAACAGGGCTGGCGAACACTGAAGCTTTCTTT; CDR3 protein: CSVVTGLANTEAFF
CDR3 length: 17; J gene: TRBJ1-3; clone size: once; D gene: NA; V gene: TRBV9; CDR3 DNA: TGTGCCAGCAGCGCCGGAACCTACCGCCATTCTGGAAACACCATATATTTT; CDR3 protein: CASSAGTYRHSGNTIYF
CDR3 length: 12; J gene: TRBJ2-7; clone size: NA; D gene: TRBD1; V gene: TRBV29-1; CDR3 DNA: TGCAGCGTTGAGACAGGGGGCCACGAGCAGTACTTC; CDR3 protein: CSVETGGHEQYF
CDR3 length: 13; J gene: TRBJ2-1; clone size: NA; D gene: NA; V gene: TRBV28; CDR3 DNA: TGTGCCAGCAGTTCGGATACTTACAATGAGCAGTTCTTC; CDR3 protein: CASSSDTYNEQFF
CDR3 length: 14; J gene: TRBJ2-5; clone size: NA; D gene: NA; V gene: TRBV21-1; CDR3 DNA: TGTGCCAGCAGCAGCAGGCGAGATGGAGAGACCCAGTACTTC; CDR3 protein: CASSSRRDGETQYF
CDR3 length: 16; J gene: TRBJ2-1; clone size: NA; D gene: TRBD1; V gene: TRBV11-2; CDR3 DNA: TGTGCCAGCAGCTTACTGGGGACAGGGAGTTACAATGAGCAGTTCTTC; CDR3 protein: CASSLLGTGSYNEQFF
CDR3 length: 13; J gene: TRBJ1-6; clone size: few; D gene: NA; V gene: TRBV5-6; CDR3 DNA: TGTGCCAGCAGCCTGAACCCTAATTCACCCCTCCACTTT; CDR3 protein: CASSLNPNSPLHF
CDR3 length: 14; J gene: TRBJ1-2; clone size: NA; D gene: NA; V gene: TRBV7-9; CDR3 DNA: TGTGCCAGCAGCCCCGGAGCAGGAAACTATGGCTACACCTTC; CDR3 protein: CASSPGAGNYGYTF
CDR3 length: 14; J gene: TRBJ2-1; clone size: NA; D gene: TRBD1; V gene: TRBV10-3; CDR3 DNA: TGTGCCATCAGCAGCAGGACAGGGGATGGTGAGCAGTTCTTC; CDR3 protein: CAISSRTGDGEQFF
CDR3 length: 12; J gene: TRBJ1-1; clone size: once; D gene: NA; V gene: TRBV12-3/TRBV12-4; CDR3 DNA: TGTGCCAGCAGTTTAAAGAACACTGAAGCTTTCTTT; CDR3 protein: CASSLKNTEAFF
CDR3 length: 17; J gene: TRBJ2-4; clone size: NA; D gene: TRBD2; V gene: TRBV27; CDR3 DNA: TGTGCCAGCAGTAGCCGGACTAGCGGAGACTTCAAAAACATTCAGTACTTC; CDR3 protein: CASSSRTSGDFKNIQYF
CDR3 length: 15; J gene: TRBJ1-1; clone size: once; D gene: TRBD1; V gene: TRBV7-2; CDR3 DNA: TGTGCCAGCACCCAAACAGGGGGACGGAACACTGAAGCTTTCTTT; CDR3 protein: CASTQTGGRNTEAFF
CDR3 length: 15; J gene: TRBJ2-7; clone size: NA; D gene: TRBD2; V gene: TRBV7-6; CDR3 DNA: TGTGCCAGCAGCGACCGACTAGCGAGCTCCTACGAGCAGTACTTC; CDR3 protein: CASSDRLASSYEQYF
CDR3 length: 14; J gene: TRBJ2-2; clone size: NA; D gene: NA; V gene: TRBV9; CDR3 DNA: TGTGCCAGCAATAAGGGGACGAACACCGGGGAGCTGTTTTTT; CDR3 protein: CASNKGTNTGELFF
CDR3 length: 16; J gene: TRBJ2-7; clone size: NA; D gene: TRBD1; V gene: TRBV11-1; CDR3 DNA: TGTGCCAGCAGCTCCAAAACAGGGGGCTTGACCTACGAGCAGTACTTC; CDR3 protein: CASSSKTGGLTYEQYF
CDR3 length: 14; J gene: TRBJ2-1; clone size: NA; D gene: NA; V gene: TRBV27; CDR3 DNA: TGTGCCAGCAGTTCAAGGACGCCCCGGAGTGAGCAGTTCTTC; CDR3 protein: CASSSRTPRSEQFF
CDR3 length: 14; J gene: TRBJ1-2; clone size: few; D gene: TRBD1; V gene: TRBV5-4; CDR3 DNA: TGTGCCAGCAGCCTTTCGGACAGGCGGAGTGGCTACACCTTC; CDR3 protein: CASSLSDRRSGYTF
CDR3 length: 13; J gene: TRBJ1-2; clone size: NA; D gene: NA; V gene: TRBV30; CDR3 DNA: TGTGCCTGGAGTGCCGTAGACCCCTATGGCTACACCTTC; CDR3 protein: CAWSAVDPYGYTF
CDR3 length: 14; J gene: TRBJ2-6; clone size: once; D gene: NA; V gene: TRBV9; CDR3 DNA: TGTGCCAGCAGCACGAAACGGGGGGCCAACGTCCTGACTTTC; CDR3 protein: CASSTKRGANVLTF
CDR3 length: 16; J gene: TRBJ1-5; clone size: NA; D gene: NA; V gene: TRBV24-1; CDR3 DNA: TGTGCCACCAGTGACCATAAGATGGGTGGTAGTCAGCCCCAGCATTTT; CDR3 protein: CATSDHKMGGSQPQHF
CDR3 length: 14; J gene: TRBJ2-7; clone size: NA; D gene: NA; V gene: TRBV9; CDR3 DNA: TGTGCCAGCAGCAGGGGGGAGGCATCCTACGAGCAGTACTTC; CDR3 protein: CASSRGEASYEQYF
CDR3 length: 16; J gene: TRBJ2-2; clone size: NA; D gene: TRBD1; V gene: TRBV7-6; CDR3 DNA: TGTGCCAGCAGCTTAGTTGGGACAGGGAACACCGGGGAGCTGTTTTTT; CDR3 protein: CASSLVGTGNTGELFF
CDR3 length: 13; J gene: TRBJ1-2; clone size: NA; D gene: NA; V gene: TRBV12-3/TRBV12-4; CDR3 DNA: TGTGCCAGCAGTCGCGACGGTAACTATGGCTACACCTTC; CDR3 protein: CASSRDGNYGYTF
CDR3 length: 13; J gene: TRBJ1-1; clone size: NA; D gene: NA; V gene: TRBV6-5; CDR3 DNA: TGTGCCAGCACCCCAGGGGTGAACACTGAAGCTTTCTTT; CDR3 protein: CASTPGVNTEAFF
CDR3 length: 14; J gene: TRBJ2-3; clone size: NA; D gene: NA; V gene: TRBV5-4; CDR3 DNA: TGTGCCAGCAGCCCGGGACCAGACACAGATACGCAGTATTTT; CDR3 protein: CASSPGPDTDTQYF